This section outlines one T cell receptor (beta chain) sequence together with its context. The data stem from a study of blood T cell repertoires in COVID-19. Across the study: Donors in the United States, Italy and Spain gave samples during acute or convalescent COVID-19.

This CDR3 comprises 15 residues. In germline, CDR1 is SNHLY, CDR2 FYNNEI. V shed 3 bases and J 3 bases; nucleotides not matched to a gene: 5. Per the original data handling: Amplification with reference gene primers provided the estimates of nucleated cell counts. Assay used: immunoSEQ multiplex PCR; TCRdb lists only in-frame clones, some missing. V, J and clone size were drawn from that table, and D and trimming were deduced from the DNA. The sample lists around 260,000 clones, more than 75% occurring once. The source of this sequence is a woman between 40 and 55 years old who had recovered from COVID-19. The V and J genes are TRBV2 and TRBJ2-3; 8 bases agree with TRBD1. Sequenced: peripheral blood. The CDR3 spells CASSEDRVGTDTQYF. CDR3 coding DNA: TGTGCCAGCAGTGAGGACAGGGTAGGGACAGATACGCAGTATTTT.